The 32 T cell receptor beta chains in this list originate from one sample, sequenced in a study of cytomegalovirus exposure and HLA in healthy donors. With 60 Vbeta and 13 Jbeta primers, the PCR was carried out. Sequenced by immunoSEQ multiplex PCR; TCRdb stores in-frame clones only, minus some. The table shows approximately 140,000 clones, with about 64% occurring only once. Sequencing used PBMCs. The receptors derive from a woman aged 60-75 years in good health and CMV-seropositive.

In its sample, this clone was seen once. V is TRBV19 and J is TRBJ2-5; a weak D match, TRBD2 (5 bases). The CDR3 extends over 15 amino acids. Trimming removed 6 bases from V and 5 bases from J, with 19 bases in between. Germline values: CDR1 LNHDA, CDR2 SQIVND (reference sequence). In nucleotides, the CDR3 is TGTGCCAGTAGCCAGATTGTGGCTGGCGGGGAGACCCAGTACTTC. It specifies CASSQIVAGGETQYF.

The chain links TRBV15 to TRBJ1-1, with TRBD1 matching 9 bases. Germline V CDR1 and CDR2: LNHNV, YYDKDF (reference sequence). Unmatched junction bases numbered 18, after V lost 5 bases and J lost 11 bases. This CDR3 is 16 amino acids long. The CDR3 sequence: CATSPRSGTGLVGAFF. CDR3 DNA sequence: TGTGCCACCAGCCCGAGGTCGGGGACAGGGCTAGTAGGGGCTTTCTTT. The full variable domain, rest sourced from reference TRBV15 and TRBJ1-1, is DAMVIQNPRYQVTQFGKPVTLSCSQTLNHNVMYWYQQKSSQAPKLLFHYYDKDFNNEADTPDNFQSRRPNTSFCFLDIRSPGLGDTAMYLCATSPRSGTGLVGAFFGQGTRLTVV.

This clone was seen only a few times. The genes are TRBV7-8 and TRBJ1-3; D not certain. CDR1 and CDR2 (germline): SGHVS, FQNEAQ. This CDR3 is 17 amino acids long. Trimming removed 4 bases from V and 1 base from J, with 17 bases in between. The CDR3 loop reads CASSSGQAPRSGNTIYF. The DNA of the CDR3 is TGTGCCAGCAGCTCAGGTCAGGCACCTCGTTCTGGAAACACCATATATTTT.

The chain couples TRBV5-1 to TRBJ2-1; TRBD2 matches at 10 bases. Germline V lookup: CDR1 SGHRS, CDR2 YFSETQ. V shed 3 bases, J shed 7 bases, and the junction held 7 bases outside the gene matches. The CDR3 has 15 amino acids. The CDR3, as DNA: TGCGCCAGCAGCTCTGGACTAGCGGCGGGGAATGAGCAGTTCTTC. This codes for CASSSGLAAGNEQFF.

This rearrangement joins TRBV27 to TRBJ2-3; 7 bases line up with TRBD2. The junction had 18 bases not matched to a gene; V was cut back by 2 bases and J by 1 base. This CDR3 has 20 amino acids. Per the germline V gene, CDR1 is MNHEY and CDR2 is SMNVEV (reference sequence). The CDR3 reads CASSLLMTAGRGGRTDTQYF. CDR3 bases: TGTGCCAGCAGTTTACTAATGACAGCAGGGCGCGGGGGACGCACAGATACGCAGTATTTT.

This clone was counted only a few times. The chain joins TRBV2 to TRBJ1-2; 9 bases agree with TRBD1. Germline CDR1 is SNHLY and CDR2 is FYNNEI. CDR3 length equals 13 residues. After removal of 6 bases from V and 4 bases from J, the junction contained 3 bases not matched to a gene. The chain's CDR3 is CASREGQGYGYTF. For the CDR3, the DNA is TGTGCCAGCAGGGAGGGACAGGGCTATGGCTACACCTTC. The entire variable domain, with the rest obtained from reference TRBV2 and TRBJ1-2, is as follows: EPEVTQTPSHQVTQMGQEVILRCVPISNHLYFYWYRQILGQKVEFLVSFYNNEISEKSEIFDDQFSVERPDGSNFTLKIRSTKLEDSAMYFCASREGQGYGYTFGSGTRLTVV.

This clone was observed a few times. The chain employs TRBV10-3 and TRBJ1-2; TRBD1 aligns across 11 bases. The CDR3 contains 16 residues. The ends lost 0 bases at V and 7 bases at J; junction bases unmatched: 7. CDR1 is ENHRY and CDR2 is SYGVKD in the germline V gene. The CDR3 region is CAISESTDRGRFGYTF. The CDR3 bases are TGTGCCATCAGTGAGTCAACGGACAGGGGGCGTTTTGGCTACACCTTC.

The chain carries TRBV5-1 and TRBJ1-1; D is possibly TRBD1 (5 bases). Per the germline V gene, CDR1 is SGHRS and CDR2 is YFSETQ. V lost 4 bases and J 4 bases, leaving 11 bases between the germline ends. The CDR3 sequence is 13 residues long. Written as DNA, the CDR3 is TGCGCCAGCAGCCTGTACAGGACCACTGAAGCTTTCTTT. Translation: CASSLYRTTEAFF.

This clone was found once. This chain joins TRBV19 and TRBJ2-1; D gene uncertain. This CDR3 region has 14 residues. CDR1 and CDR2 from the germline V gene are LNHDA and SQIVND (reference sequence). V lost 2 bases and J lost 5, with 10 bases in between. The CDR3 here is CASSIQIQNNEQFF. The DNA of the CDR3 is TGTGCCAGTAGTATACAAATACAGAACAATGAGCAGTTCTTC. Full variable domain (missing parts from reference TRBV19 and TRBJ2-1): DGGITQSPKYLFRKEGQNVTLSCEQNLNHDAMYWYRQDPGQGLRLIYYSQIVNDFQKGDIAEGYSVSREKKESFPLTVTSAQKNPTAFYLCASSIQIQNNEQFFGPGTRLTVL.

The chain has TRBV1 and TRBJ1-5; TRBD1, the table's D call, lacks a check against the DNA. TRBV1 is deemed a pseudogene. CDR3 length: 17 amino acids. The CDR3 protein is CTSSQDNGRGGWQPQHF. As DNA, the CDR3 is TGCACCAGCAGCCAAGACAACGGGCGAGGGGGCTGGCAGCCCCAGCATTTT.

The chain recombines TRBV7-8 with TRBJ1-1; 8 nucleotides match TRBD1. Germline CDR1 and CDR2: SGHVS and FQNEAQ. Trimming took 5 bases from V and 4 from J; bases not matched to a gene: 3. The CDR3 loop spans 13 amino acids. In DNA, the CDR3 is TGTGCCAGCAGCCCCGGACAGGGCACTGAAGCTTTCTTT. Amino acids: CASSPGQGTEAFF. Looking up the rest from reference TRBV7-8 and TRBJ1-1 gives the full variable domain: GAGVSQSPRYKVAKRGQDVALRCDPISGHVSLFWYQQALGQGPEFLTYFQNEAQLDKSGLPSDRFFAERPEGSVSTLKIQRTQQEDSAVYLCASSPGQGTEAFFGQGTRLTVV.

The rearrangement uses TRBV6-5 and TRBJ2-5, with D perhaps TRBD2 (5 bases). CDR1 and CDR2 (germline): MNHEY, SVGAGI. CDR3 length: 14 amino acids. V was trimmed by 2 bases and J by 1 base, leaving 8 bases between them. The CDR3 coding sequence is TGTGCCAGCAGTTACGAGGGCAGCCAAGAGACCCAGTACTTC. Protein sequence: CASSYEGSQETQYF.

The V call is TRBV7-3, the J call TRBJ2-7; 7 bases match TRBD2. CDR1 SGHTA and CDR2 FQGTGA come from the germline V gene. V was clipped by 0 bases and J by 6 bases; unmatched bases: 8. This CDR3 contains 15 residues. Here the CDR3 DNA reads TGTGCCAGCAGCTTAACCGGAGCGGGAAGGGGCGAGCAGTACTTC. Translated: CASSLTGAGRGEQYF.

On this clone: The same CDR3 can be traced to other DNA sequences in this sample. The chain employs TRBV5-1 and TRBJ2-3, with D tentatively TRBD1 (5 bases). Germline CDR1 SGHRS, CDR2 YFSETQ. Trimming pared 4 bases from V and 4 bases from J, leaving 16 bases between. This CDR3 contains 15 residues. The CDR3 DNA is TGCGCCAGCAGCCCTTTAGCAGGGAAGGCAGATACGCAGTATTTT. Its protein is CASSPLAGKADTQYF. The variable domain in full, completed from reference TRBV5-1 and TRBJ2-3, reads KAGVTQTPRYLIKTRGQQVTLSCSPISGHRSVSWYQQTPGQGLQFLFEYFSETQRNKGNFPGRFSGRQFSNSRSEMNVSTLELGDSALYLCASSPLAGKADTQYFGPGTRLTVL.

This clone was seen only a few times. The chain uses TRBV2 and TRBJ2-6; the D gene is possibly TRBD1 (6 bases). This CDR3 comprises 17 residues. Germline values: CDR1 SNHLY, CDR2 FYNNEI. V shed 7 bases and J shed 0 bases, with 16 bases lying between them. The CDR3 region has the DNA TGTGCCAGCAAGGGGCCCAGGGGTTACTCTGGGGCCAACGTCCTGACTTTC. Residues: CASKGPRGYSGANVLTF.

This clone was seen just once. The chain combines TRBV7-2 with TRBJ1-2, with D perhaps TRBD1 (5 bases). The germline gives CDR1 SGHTA, CDR2 FQGNSA. The CDR3 is made up of 14 amino acids. V was trimmed by 1 base and J by 2 bases, leaving 8 bases between them. DNA for the CDR3: TGTGCCAGCAGCTTAGGACAGATAAACTATGGCTACACCTTC. Translating it yields CASSLGQINYGYTF. Drawing the rest from reference TRBV7-2 and TRBJ1-2, the complete variable domain is GAGVSQSPSNKVTEKGKDVELRCDPISGHTALYWYRQSLGQGLEFLIYFQGNSAPDKSGLPSDRFSAERTGGSVSTLTIQRTQQEDSAVYLCASSLGQINYGYTFGSGTRLTVV.

This clone was seen only a few times. The rearrangement uses TRBV6-6 and TRBJ2-5; D is perhaps TRBD1 (6 bases). Germline V lookup: CDR1 MNHNY, CDR2 SVGAGI (reference sequence). Trimming shortened V by 2 bases and J by 5 bases, and 12 bases separated the two germline ends. The CDR3 sequence is 14 residues long. The CDR3 is CASSYQGNMETQYF. The CDR3 nucleotides read TGTGCCAGCAGTTACCAGGGGAACATGGAGACCCAGTACTTC.

Only a few counts were recorded for this clone. The V gene is TRBV15, the J gene TRBJ1-4, with D unclear. This CDR3 spans 16 amino acids. V shed 8 bases and J shed 0 bases, with 16 bases lying between them. The germline CDR1 and CDR2 sequences are LNHNV and YYDKDF (reference sequence). CDR3: CATHSGRVATNEKLFF. CDR3 nucleotides: TGTGCCACCCACAGCGGGAGGGTCGCAACTAATGAAAAACTGTTTTTT.

The rearrangement links TRBV29-1 to TRBJ1-2; 8 bases are a match to TRBD1. The CDR3 extends over 15 amino acids. After removal of 5 bases from V and 0 bases from J, the junction contained 8 bases not matched to a gene. The germline V gene has CDR1 SQVTM and CDR2 ANQGSEA. The CDR3 region is CSVLDRVVTNYGYTF. The CDR3 DNA reads as TGCAGCGTTCTGGACAGGGTAGTTACTAACTATGGCTACACCTTC. Filled out from reference TRBV29-1 and TRBJ1-2, the complete variable domain reads SAVISQKPSRDICQRGTSLTIQCQVDSQVTMMFWYRQQPGQSLTLIATANQGSEATYESGFVIDKFPISRPNLTFSTLTVSNMSPEDSSIYLCSVLDRVVTNYGYTFGSGTRLTVV.

The chain employs TRBV29-1 and TRBJ2-5; no firm D call. V was clipped by 2 bases and J by 1 base, with 8 bases between them. CDR1 is SQVTM and CDR2 is ANQGSEA in the germline V gene. The CDR3 spans 13 residues. CDR3 sequence (DNA): TGCAGCGTTGAATCGTTCGGCCAAGAGACCCAGTACTTC. Amino acid sequence: CSVESFGQETQYF.

The chain is built from TRBV29-1 and TRBJ2-3, with 8 positions matching TRBD1. J gave up 1 base and V 5 bases, and 5 bases lay outside the gene matches. Looked up from germline, CDR1 is SQVTM and CDR2 is ANQGSEA. The length of the CDR3 is 14 residues. The CDR3 coding sequence is TGCAGCGTTCCTCCGGGACAGGGCACAGATACGCAGTATTTT. It is translated as CSVPPGQGTDTQYF.

The chain recombines TRBV28 with TRBJ2-3; TRBD2 agrees at 9 bases. Trimming cost V 2 bases and J 7 bases; bases outside gene matches: 7. Germline lookup yields CDR1 MDHEN and CDR2 SYDVKM. This CDR3 region has 15 residues. This CDR3 is CASSLGTSFIHTQYF. CDR3 bases: TGTGCCAGCAGTTTAGGGACTAGCTTTATTCATACGCAGTATTTT.

V and J are TRBV7-2 and TRBJ2-2; 11 positions agree with TRBD2. The J segment lost 4 bases and the V segment lost 6 bases, leaving 13 bases of the junction unmatched. The germline V gene has CDR1 SGHTA and CDR2 FQGNSA. The CDR3 is 18 residues long. The CDR3 sequence is CASRGTLAGGPITGELFF. CDR3 in DNA: TGTGCCAGCAGGGGTACCTTAGCGGGAGGGCCCATCACCGGGGAGCTGTTTTTT.

The chain links TRBV7-2 to TRBJ2-7; TRBD2 matches 8 bases. Germline V gene sequence: CDR1 SGHTA, CDR2 FQGNSA. With V trimmed by 5 bases and J by 1 base, 7 bases remained unmatched. This CDR3 contains 15 residues. The CDR3 sequence is CASSRPGLGSYEQYF. The CDR3 nucleotides are TGTGCCAGCAGCCGTCCGGGACTAGGATCCTACGAGCAGTACTTC.

The chain employs TRBV4-2 and TRBJ1-5, with D possibly being TRBD1 (6 bases). The V end was cut by 0 bases, the J end by 6 bases, with 12 bases between. This CDR3 is 15 amino acids long. Germline CDR1 is LGHNA and CDR2 is YNFKEQ. The CDR3 coding sequence is TGTGCCAGCAGCCAAGAGGGACAAAGTGGTCAGCCCCAGCATTTT. This encodes CASSQEGQSGQPQHF.

The rearrangement links TRBV28 to TRBJ2-7; TRBD1 aligns across 9 bases. The V gene end was trimmed by 5 bases and the J gene end by 5 bases; junction bases not matched to a gene: 10. In germline, CDR1 is MDHEN, CDR2 SYDVKM. The CDR3 consists of 15 residues. DNA for the CDR3: TGTGCCAGCAGTACCACAGGGGGCTTTGGAAACGAGCAGTACTTC. Amino acids: CASSTTGGFGNEQYF.

The rearrangement links TRBV28 to TRBJ1-1; D may be TRBD1 (5 bases). CDR1 is MDHEN, CDR2 SYDVKM, per germline. This CDR3 is built from 14 residues. Trimming shortened V by 3 bases and J by 1 base, and 9 bases separated the two germline ends. CDR3 sequence: CASSFQGGNTEAFF. CDR3 nucleotides: TGTGCCAGCAGTTTCCAGGGAGGGAACACTGAAGCTTTCTTT.

CDR3 coding DNA: TGTGCCAGCAGTTTGGCCCCGGGACTAGCAAGCCACGAGCAGTACTTC. This encodes CASSLAPGLASHEQYF. The rearrangement links TRBV28 to TRBJ2-7, with 9 nucleotides matching TRBD2. This CDR3 has 16 residues. Looked up from germline, CDR1 is MDHEN and CDR2 is SYDVKM. J was trimmed by 5 bases and V by 3 bases; bases with no gene match: 11.

The chain employs TRBV13 and TRBJ1-1; 8 nucleotides agree with TRBD1. Trimming at V came to 0 bases and at J to 1 base, leaving 1 base not matched to a gene. Germline CDR1 is PRHDT and CDR2 is FYEKMQ (reference sequence). CDR3 length equals 15 residues. The CDR3 spells CASSLGTGGNTEAFF. The CDR3 DNA reads as TGTGCCAGCAGCTTAGGCACAGGGGGGAACACTGAAGCTTTCTTT.

The chain employs TRBV5-4 and TRBJ1-2, with 8 bases fitting TRBD1. Trimming took 3 bases from V and 4 from J; bases not matched to a gene: 8. Germline loops: CDR1 SGHNT, CDR2 YYREEE (reference sequence). This CDR3 is 15 amino acids long. CDR3 DNA sequence: TGTGCCAGCAGCTCTCAGGGGGCGCTTCTCTATGGCTACACCTTC. Translated, it gives CASSSQGALLYGYTF.

The rearrangement joins TRBV11-2 to TRBJ2-4, with D maybe TRBD1 (5 bases). Looked up from germline, CDR1 is SGHAT and CDR2 is FQNNGV. The V gene lost 1 base and the J gene lost 6 bases, with 10 bases spanning the gap. CDR3 length: 14 residues. The CDR3, as DNA: TGTGCCAGCAGCTTAGTGGACACGGGAAACATTCAGTACTTC. This gives the protein CASSLVDTGNIQYF.

This rearrangement joins TRBV28 to TRBJ1-1; D remains ambiguous. The germline V gene encodes CDR1 MDHEN and CDR2 SYDVKM. V lost 7 bases and J 4 bases, leaving 7 bases between the germline ends. This CDR3 is 11 amino acids long. The CDR3 region is CASIAGTEAFF. The CDR3 nucleotides read TGTGCCAGCATTGCGGGCACTGAAGCTTTCTTT.